This record looks at one T cell receptor beta chain sequence and its context. What it binds is not known. Other DNA sequences from this sample encode an identical CDR3 as well. The data derive from a study of cytomegalovirus exposure and HLA in healthy donors. Findings and caveats of the study: Later analysis associated a missense DCLRE1C variant with TCR beta V- and J-gene trimming.

The primer mix had 60 Vbeta and 13 Jbeta primers. Assay: immunoSEQ multiplex PCR; the TCRdb copy retains only in-frame clones and omits some. This table has about 160,000 clones, 75% to 90% appearing once. This CDR3 contains 14 residues. Germline V gene sequence: CDR1 LNHDA, CDR2 SQIVND (reference sequence). Unmatched junction bases numbered 3, after V lost 5 bases and J lost 3 bases. The chain is built from TRBV19 and TRBJ2-1, with TRBD2 identical over 8 bases. Source material: PBMCs. The TCR originated in a human donor in good health. The CDR3 DNA reads TGTGCCAGTAGTTCGGGGGGGGACTACAATGAGCAGTTCTTC. This encodes CASSSGGDYNEQFF.